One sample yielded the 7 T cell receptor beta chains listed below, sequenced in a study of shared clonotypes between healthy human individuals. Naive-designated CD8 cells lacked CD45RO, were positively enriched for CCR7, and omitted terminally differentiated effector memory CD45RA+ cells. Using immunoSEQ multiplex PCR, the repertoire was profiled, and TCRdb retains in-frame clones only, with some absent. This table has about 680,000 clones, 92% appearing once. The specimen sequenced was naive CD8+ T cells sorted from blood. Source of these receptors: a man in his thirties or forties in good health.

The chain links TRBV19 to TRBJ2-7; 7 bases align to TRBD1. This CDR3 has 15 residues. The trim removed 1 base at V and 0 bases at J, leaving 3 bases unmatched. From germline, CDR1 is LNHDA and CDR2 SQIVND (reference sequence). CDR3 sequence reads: CASSIARDSSYEQYF. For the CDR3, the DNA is TGTGCCAGTAGTATAGCCCGGGACAGCTCCTACGAGCAGTACTTC.

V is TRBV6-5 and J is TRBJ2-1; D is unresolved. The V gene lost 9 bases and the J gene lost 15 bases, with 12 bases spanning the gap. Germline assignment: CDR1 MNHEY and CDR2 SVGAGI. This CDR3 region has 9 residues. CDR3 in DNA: TGTGCCAGAGTTCGGTCCCCGTTCTTC. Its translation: CARVRSPFF.

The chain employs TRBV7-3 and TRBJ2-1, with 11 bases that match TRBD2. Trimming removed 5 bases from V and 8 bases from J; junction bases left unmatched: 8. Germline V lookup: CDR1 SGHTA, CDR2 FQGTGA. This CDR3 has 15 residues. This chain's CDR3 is CASSITSGSNYEQFF. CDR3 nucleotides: TGTGCCAGCAGCATCACTAGCGGGAGTAATTATGAGCAGTTCTTC.

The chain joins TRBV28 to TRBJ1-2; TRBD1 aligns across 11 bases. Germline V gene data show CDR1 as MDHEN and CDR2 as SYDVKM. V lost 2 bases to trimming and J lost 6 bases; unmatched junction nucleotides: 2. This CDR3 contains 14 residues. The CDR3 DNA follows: TGTGCCAGCAGTTTACGGGACAGGGGGGATGGCTACACCTTC. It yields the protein CASSLRDRGDGYTF.

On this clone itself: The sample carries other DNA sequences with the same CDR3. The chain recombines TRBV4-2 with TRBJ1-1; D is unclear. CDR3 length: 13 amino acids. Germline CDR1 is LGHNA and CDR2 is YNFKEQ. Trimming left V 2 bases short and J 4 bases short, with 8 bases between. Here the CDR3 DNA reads TGTGCCAGCAGCCAATCAGGAGGCACTGAAGCTTTCTTT. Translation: CASSQSGGTEAFF.

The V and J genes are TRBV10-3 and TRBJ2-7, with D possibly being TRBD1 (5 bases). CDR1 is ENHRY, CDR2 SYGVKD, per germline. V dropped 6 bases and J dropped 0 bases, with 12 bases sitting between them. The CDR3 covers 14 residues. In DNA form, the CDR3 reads TGTGCCATCAGCTGGGGCTTAAGCTCCTACGAGCAGTACTTC. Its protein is CAISWGLSSYEQYF.

CDR3 in DNA: TGTGCCAGCAGCGTAGTGGGGGGTAGAGAAAAACTGTTTTTT. It codes for CASSVVGGREKLFF. The gene calls are TRBV9 and TRBJ1-4, with D perhaps TRBD1 (5 bases). Trimming removed 0 bases at V and 8 bases at J, with 11 bases between. In germline, CDR1 is SGDLS, CDR2 YYNGEE. This CDR3 spans 14 amino acids. Full variable domain (missing parts from reference TRBV9 and TRBJ1-4): DSGVTQTPKHLITATGQRVTLRCSPRSGDLSVYWYQQSLDQGLQFLIQYYNGEERAKGNILERFSAQQFPDLHSELNLSSLELGDSALYFCASSVVGGREKLFFGSGTQLSVL.